This T cell receptor beta chain was sequenced for a study of T cell repertoires in cytomegalovirus infection. Overall study: CMV epitopes, recently identified HLA-C-restricted and well-studied HLA-B-restricted, were used. Both a matching HLA type and CMV infection were indicated by public TCR beta signatures.

A single record per CDR3 protein comes from TCRdb applying MiXCR to the reads. This table has hundreds of thousands of distinct CDR3 sequences, approximately 33% appearing once. Worth noting for this clonotype: What it binds is not known.

The trim removed 5 bases at V and 5 bases at J, leaving 10 bases unmatched. CDR1 is SGHVS, CDR2 FNYEAQ, per germline. The CDR3 totals 16 residues. Whole-study findings and limits: Dominant in the ex vivo response were TCR beta clonotypes restricted by HLA-C and specific for CMV.

The source is a human donor in good health (CMV status not recorded). Some clones in this sample may be carry-over from other donors' samples. The chain employs TRBV7-6 and TRBJ2-7; TRBD2 matches at 12 bases. The specimen was cultured CD8+ T cells from PBMCs, collected from culture after CMV antigen stimulation. The CDR3 DNA follows: TGTGCCAGCAGCGCACCATCTAGCGGGGGGGCGGACGAGCAGTACTTC. This encodes CASSAPSSGGADEQYF. The full variable domain, in which reference TRBV7-6 and TRBJ2-7 provide the parts outside the CDR3, is GAGVSQSPRYKVTKRGQDVALRCDPISGHVSLYWYRQALGQGPEFLTYFNYEAQQDKSGLPNDRFSAERPEGSISTLTIQRTEQRDSAMYRCASSAPSSGGADEQYFGPGTRLTVT.